These T cell receptor beta chains were read from a single sample in a study of blood T cell repertoires in COVID-19. Produced via immunoSEQ multiplex PCR; TCRdb's table is partial and in-frame only. The sample lists about 190,000 clones, roughly 80% occurring once. The sample consisted of peripheral blood. The receptors come from a man between 60 and 75 years old with acute or convalescent COVID-19. The CDR3 runs from the conserved cysteine through the conserved F or W. D genes are given only for firm matches. Clone size is stated in some rows and not others, as once, few, many or a class when expanded.

v_gene: TRBV6-5
d_gene: TRBD1
abundance: -
j_gene: TRBJ2-7
CDR3nt: TGTGCCAGCAGCCAATGGACAGGGCGGAATGAGCAGTACTTC
CDR3aa: CASSQWTGRNEQYF

v_gene: TRBV6-1
d_gene: -
abundance: -
j_gene: TRBJ1-6
CDR3nt: TGTGCCAGCAGTGAAATGAGGGTGAATTCACCCCTCCACTTT
CDR3aa: CASSEMRVNSPLHF

v_gene: TRBV10-1
d_gene: TRBD2
abundance: -
j_gene: TRBJ2-1
CDR3nt: TGCGCCAGCAAACCTTCCGGGACTAGCGGGAGTGAGCAGTTCTTC
CDR3aa: CASKPSGTSGSEQFF

v_gene: TRBV5-4
d_gene: -
abundance: -
j_gene: TRBJ2-1
CDR3nt: TGTGCCAGCAGCTTGTCCCCTAGCGCAAGCTCCTACAATGAGCAGTTCTTC
CDR3aa: CASSLSPSASSYNEQFF

v_gene: TRBV6-5
d_gene: TRBD2
abundance: -
j_gene: TRBJ2-7
CDR3nt: TGTGCCAGCAGCCTCCAGCGGGAGGGAAGCCCCGAGCAGTACTTC
CDR3aa: CASSLQREGSPEQYF

v_gene: TRBV7-9
d_gene: TRBD1
abundance: -
j_gene: TRBJ1-1
CDR3nt: TGTGCCAGCAGCAGCCGACAGGGGCCCATGAACACTGAAGCTTTCTTT
CDR3aa: CASSSRQGPMNTEAFF

v_gene: TRBV10-2
d_gene: TRBD2
abundance: -
j_gene: TRBJ2-2
CDR3nt: TGCGCCAGCTGTCGGTCGGGGGGTGGCGGGGAGCTGTTTTTT
CDR3aa: CASCRSGGGGELFF

v_gene: TRBV25-1
d_gene: TRBD1
abundance: -
j_gene: TRBJ1-2
CDR3nt: TGTGCCAGCAGTGAAGGGACAGGGCTCGGCTATGGCTACACCTTC
CDR3aa: CASSEGTGLGYGYTF

v_gene: TRBV4-1
d_gene: TRBD2
abundance: few
j_gene: TRBJ2-1
CDR3nt: TGCGCCAGCAGCCAAGAGGGACTAGGATTGTATGTGAGTGAGCAGTTCTTC
CDR3aa: CASSQEGLGLYVSEQFF

v_gene: TRBV5-1
d_gene: -
abundance: -
j_gene: TRBJ1-4
CDR3nt: TGCGCCAGCAGCTCTAAGACGACAGCAACTAATGAAAAACTGTTTTTT
CDR3aa: CASSSKTTATNEKLFF

v_gene: TRBV7-2
d_gene: -
abundance: -
j_gene: TRBJ1-1
CDR3nt: TGTGCCAGCAGCTTAATGTTGACATCCAACACTGAAGCTTTCTTT
CDR3aa: CASSLMLTSNTEAFF

v_gene: TRBV2
d_gene: -
abundance: -
j_gene: TRBJ1-6
CDR3nt: TGTGCCAGCATCCAGGCGCTCAATTCACCCCTCCACTTT
CDR3aa: CASIQALNSPLHF

v_gene: TRBV30
d_gene: -
abundance: many
j_gene: TRBJ2-7
CDR3nt: TGTGCCTGGAGTGTACAGACCCACGAGCAGTACTTC
CDR3aa: CAWSVQTHEQYF

v_gene: TRBV2
d_gene: -
abundance: -
j_gene: TRBJ2-6
CDR3nt: TGTGCCAGCACCCCGGAAGGGGGCTCTGGGGCCAACGTCCTGACTTTC
CDR3aa: CASTPEGGSGANVLTF

v_gene: TRBV6-5
d_gene: TRBD2
abundance: few
j_gene: TRBJ2-7
CDR3nt: TGTGCCAGCAGTTCCCGGACTAGCGGGATCCACGAGCAGTACTTC
CDR3aa: CASSSRTSGIHEQYF

v_gene: TRBV7-9
d_gene: TRBD2
abundance: -
j_gene: TRBJ2-4
CDR3nt: TGTGCCAGCAGCTTAGGGCGGGAGTGGGCCAAAAACATTCAGTACTTC
CDR3aa: CASSLGREWAKNIQYF

v_gene: TRBV7-3
d_gene: -
abundance: -
j_gene: TRBJ2-3
CDR3nt: TGTGCCAGCAGCTTAGCTAGCGCGGGAACAGATACGCAGTATTTT
CDR3aa: CASSLASAGTDTQYF

v_gene: TRBV27
d_gene: TRBD2
abundance: -
j_gene: TRBJ2-2
CDR3nt: TGTGCCAGCAGTTTAAGGGGACTAGCGGTCGTGACTCAGAACACCGGGGAGCTGTTTTTT
CDR3aa: CASSLRGLAVVTQNTGELFF

v_gene: TRBV7-2
d_gene: TRBD1
abundance: few
j_gene: TRBJ1-1
CDR3nt: TGTGCCAGCAGTCCGACTCTCCCGGGACAGAGCCTTGAGGGAACTGAAGCTTTCTTT
CDR3aa: CASSPTLPGQSLEGTEAFF

v_gene: TRBV4-3
d_gene: -
abundance: -
j_gene: TRBJ2-3
CDR3nt: TGCGCCAGCAGCCAAGATCGTAGCAGGGGCCGGCAGTATTTT
CDR3aa: CASSQDRSRGRQYF

v_gene: TRBV3-1/TRBV3-2
d_gene: -
abundance: -
j_gene: TRBJ1-5
CDR3nt: TGTGCCAGCAGCCAAGATCCCGGGAATCAGCCCCAGCATTTT
CDR3aa: CASSQDPGNQPQHF

v_gene: TRBV7-2
d_gene: TRBD2
abundance: -
j_gene: TRBJ2-7
CDR3nt: TGTGCCAGCAGCTTCTGGGGGGGACACGAGCAGTACTTC
CDR3aa: CASSFWGGHEQYF

v_gene: TRBV20-1
d_gene: -
abundance: -
j_gene: TRBJ1-5
CDR3nt: TGCAGTGCTAGTCCAGTAAGCAATCAGCCCCAGCATTTT
CDR3aa: CSASPVSNQPQHF

v_gene: TRBV4-3
d_gene: TRBD1
abundance: -
j_gene: TRBJ2-7
CDR3nt: TGCGCCAGCAGCCAACAGGCAGGGGGCACTTACGAGCAGTACTTC
CDR3aa: CASSQQAGGTYEQYF

v_gene: TRBV10-3
d_gene: TRBD1
abundance: -
j_gene: TRBJ1-4
CDR3nt: TGTGCCACCCAGGGGGCCGTGACTGAAAAACTGTTTTTT
CDR3aa: CATQGAVTEKLFF

v_gene: TRBV27
d_gene: TRBD2
abundance: once
j_gene: TRBJ2-7
CDR3nt: TGTGCCAGCGGTCTCAGCGGGGTTGTTTCCTACGAGCAGTACTTC
CDR3aa: CASGLSGVVSYEQYF

v_gene: TRBV19
d_gene: -
abundance: once
j_gene: TRBJ2-5
CDR3nt: TGTGCCAGTAGTATTCAGGGGGGACAAGAGACCCAGTACTTC
CDR3aa: CASSIQGGQETQYF

v_gene: TRBV7-3
d_gene: -
abundance: -
j_gene: TRBJ2-3
CDR3nt: TGTGCCAGCAGCTCGACTTCTAGCACAGATACGCAGTATTTT
CDR3aa: CASSSTSSTDTQYF

v_gene: TRBV19
d_gene: -
abundance: -
j_gene: TRBJ2-5
CDR3nt: TGTGCCAGTAGGGCGAAACAGTACCAAGAGACCCAGTACTTC
CDR3aa: CASRAKQYQETQYF

v_gene: TRBV5-1
d_gene: TRBD2
abundance: -
j_gene: TRBJ2-1
CDR3nt: TGCGCCAGCAGGGAGACTAGCGGGAGGGTAGTTAACAATGAGCAGTTCTTC
CDR3aa: CASRETSGRVVNNEQFF

v_gene: TRBV7-3
d_gene: -
abundance: few
j_gene: TRBJ2-5
CDR3nt: TGTGCCAGCAGCTCGAGCCGGGGGGCCGGGGAGACCCAGTACTTC
CDR3aa: CASSSSRGAGETQYF

v_gene: TRBV7-2
d_gene: TRBD2
abundance: -
j_gene: TRBJ2-5
CDR3nt: TGTGCCAGCAGCTCCCTAGCGGGGGCGGAGACCCAGTACTTC
CDR3aa: CASSSLAGAETQYF

v_gene: TRBV4-3
d_gene: -
abundance: -
j_gene: TRBJ1-6
CDR3nt: TGCGCCAGCAGCCAAGGATCCGGGCAGCGCGGGCCAAATTCACCCCTCCACTTT
CDR3aa: CASSQGSGQRGPNSPLHF

v_gene: TRBV24-1
d_gene: TRBD2
abundance: -
j_gene: TRBJ2-1
CDR3nt: TGTGCCACCAGTGATTCTTCTAGCGGGAGCTTGGTTGAGCAGTTCTTC
CDR3aa: CATSDSSSGSLVEQFF

v_gene: TRBV10-2
d_gene: TRBD1
abundance: -
j_gene: TRBJ1-3
CDR3nt: TGCGCCAGCAGGGGACAGGGACGAACTGGAAACACCATATATTTT
CDR3aa: CASRGQGRTGNTIYF

v_gene: TRBV7-8
d_gene: TRBD1
abundance: -
j_gene: TRBJ1-2
CDR3nt: TGTGCCAGCAGCAGGGACAGGGGTAACTATGGCTACACCTTC
CDR3aa: CASSRDRGNYGYTF

v_gene: TRBV11-2
d_gene: TRBD2
abundance: -
j_gene: TRBJ2-1
CDR3nt: TGTGCCAGCAGCTTAGTCTCCCCAGCGGGAGTGGGCAATGAGCAGTTCTTC
CDR3aa: CASSLVSPAGVGNEQFF

v_gene: TRBV9
d_gene: TRBD2
abundance: -
j_gene: TRBJ2-7
CDR3nt: TGTGCCAGCAGCGTAGCTAGCGGGAGCTACGAGCAGTACTTC
CDR3aa: CASSVASGSYEQYF

v_gene: TRBV12-3/TRBV12-4
d_gene: -
abundance: -
j_gene: TRBJ2-7
CDR3nt: TGTGCCAGCAGTGTACAGGGCACGCAGTACTTC
CDR3aa: CASSVQGTQYF

v_gene: TRBV7-9
d_gene: TRBD2
abundance: -
j_gene: TRBJ2-3
CDR3nt: TGTGCCAGCAGCCCTCGGGCTAGCGGAGGCACAGATACGCAGTATTTT
CDR3aa: CASSPRASGGTDTQYF

v_gene: TRBV27
d_gene: -
abundance: -
j_gene: TRBJ1-2
CDR3nt: TGTGCCAGCAGTTGGCAGGGTAACTATGGCTACACCTTC
CDR3aa: CASSWQGNYGYTF

v_gene: TRBV2
d_gene: -
abundance: -
j_gene: TRBJ2-7
CDR3nt: TGTGCCAGCACCAATGGAGGGGCGAGCTCCTACGAGCAGTACTTC
CDR3aa: CASTNGGASSYEQYF

v_gene: TRBV7-9
d_gene: TRBD1
abundance: -
j_gene: TRBJ2-7
CDR3nt: TGTGCCAGCAGATCCACGACAGGGGCCCATCAGTACGAGCAGTACTTC
CDR3aa: CASRSTTGAHQYEQYF

v_gene: TRBV6-2/TRBV6-3
d_gene: -
abundance: -
j_gene: TRBJ2-7
CDR3nt: TGTGCCAGCAGTTTCCTCCTTTACCGGGACACACCAACCTACGAGCAGTACTTC
CDR3aa: CASSFLLYRDTPTYEQYF

v_gene: TRBV24-1
d_gene: TRBD2
abundance: -
j_gene: TRBJ2-1
CDR3nt: TGTGCCACCAGTGATGGAAGAAGGACTAGCGGGCACTACAATGAGCAGTTCTTC
CDR3aa: CATSDGRRTSGHYNEQFF

v_gene: TRBV6-6
d_gene: -
abundance: -
j_gene: TRBJ2-7
CDR3nt: TGTGCCAGTCCTCTCAGGGGCGAGCAGTACTTC
CDR3aa: CASPLRGEQYF

v_gene: TRBV7-3
d_gene: -
abundance: -
j_gene: TRBJ2-1
CDR3nt: TGTGCCAGCAGCTTAACTCTAGCCGCAAGCTCCTACAATGAGCAGTTCTTC
CDR3aa: CASSLTLAASSYNEQFF

v_gene: TRBV30
d_gene: -
abundance: -
j_gene: TRBJ2-1
CDR3nt: TGTGCCTGGAGTGTACTCGGGAATGAGCAATTCTTC
CDR3aa: CAWSVLGNEQFF

v_gene: TRBV15
d_gene: -
abundance: -
j_gene: TRBJ1-2
CDR3nt: TGTGCCACCAGAGGGGCAGCCTATGGCTACACCTTC
CDR3aa: CATRGAAYGYTF

v_gene: TRBV7-2
d_gene: -
abundance: -
j_gene: TRBJ2-2
CDR3nt: TGTGCCAGCAGCTTAGCCCCCGCAGGGCTAGGGGCCACCGGGGAGCTGTTTTTT
CDR3aa: CASSLAPAGLGATGELFF

v_gene: TRBV11-2
d_gene: -
abundance: once
j_gene: TRBJ2-1
CDR3nt: TGTGCCAGCAGCTTAGATTCGGCGGGATACTGGGATGAGCAGTTCTTC
CDR3aa: CASSLDSAGYWDEQFF

v_gene: TRBV18
d_gene: -
abundance: -
j_gene: TRBJ2-1
CDR3nt: TGTGCCAGCTCACCCGCGACTAACAATGAGCAGTTCTTC
CDR3aa: CASSPATNNEQFF

v_gene: TRBV7-3
d_gene: -
abundance: -
j_gene: TRBJ2-2
CDR3nt: TGTGCCAGCAGCTTAAGGTTGGAGGGAACCGGGGAGCTGTTTTTT
CDR3aa: CASSLRLEGTGELFF